This entry lists 25 T cell receptor beta chains sequenced from one sample in a study of T cell responses to AZD1222 COVID-19 vaccine. Profiling relied on immunoSEQ multiplex PCR, and the TCRdb table lists in-frame clones only, not all of them. This table holds 110,000 or so clones, 70% to 90% found once. Specimen: peripheral blood, collected 28 days after the second AZD1222 dose. The receptors were sampled from an adult who received the AZD1222 COVID-19 vaccine.

The chain combines TRBV19 with TRBJ1-1; 11 bases agree with TRBD1. V was pared by 5 bases and J by 3 bases, with 8 bases of the junction left unmatched. The CDR3 has 16 amino acids. In germline, CDR1 is LNHDA, CDR2 SQIVND (reference sequence). The CDR3 DNA follows: TGTGCCAGTAGTGTCCTTCCGGGACAGGGGGACACTGAAGCTTTCTTT. It yields the protein CASSVLPGQGDTEAFF. Full variable domain (remainder filled in from reference TRBV19 and TRBJ1-1): DGGITQSPKYLFRKEGQNVTLSCEQNLNHDAMYWYRQDPGQGLRLIYYSQIVNDFQKGDIAEGYSVSREKKESFPLTVTSAQKNPTAFYLCASSVLPGQGDTEAFFGQGTRLTVV.

V usage is TRBV2 and J usage is TRBJ2-7; 7 bases match TRBD1. Germline lookup yields CDR1 SNHLY and CDR2 FYNNEI. V trimming: 6 bases; J trimming: 4 bases; junction bases outside the gene matches: 3. The CDR3 extends over 12 amino acids. The CDR3 is CASSPRGYEQYF. The CDR3 coding sequence is TGTGCCAGCAGCCCCAGGGGGTACGAGCAGTACTTC.

This clone is a singleton in its sample. The V gene is TRBV11-2, the J gene TRBJ1-3; D gene ambiguous. This CDR3 is built from 13 residues. Per the germline V gene, CDR1 is SGHAT and CDR2 is FQNNGV. V lost 4 bases and J 3 bases, leaving 7 bases between the germline ends. The DNA of the CDR3 is TGTGCCAGCAGCTCACTCTTTGGAAACACCATATATTTT. Its protein is CASSSLFGNTIYF. Full variable domain (rest looked up from reference TRBV11-2 and TRBJ1-3): EAGVAQSPRYKIIEKRQSVAFWCNPISGHATLYWYQQILGQGPKLLIQFQNNGVVDDSQLPKDRFSAERLKGVDSTLKIQPAKLEDSAVYLCASSSLFGNTIYFGEGSWLTVV.

The chain is built from TRBV11-2 and TRBJ2-7; 9 bases map to TRBD2. J gave up 0 bases and V 10 bases, and 7 bases lay outside the gene matches. This CDR3 region has 14 residues. Looked up from germline, CDR1 is SGHAT and CDR2 is FQNNGV. CDR3 sequence (DNA): TGTGCCACTAGCAGGGGACTAGCCTCCTACGAGCAGTACTTC. It specifies CATSRGLASYEQYF.

This rearrangement joins TRBV27 to TRBJ1-5; D is uncertain. From germline, CDR1 is MNHEY and CDR2 SMNVEV (reference sequence). This CDR3 comprises 15 residues. The V end lost 3 bases, the J end lost 4 bases, and 13 bases lay between the germline ends. The CDR3, as DNA: TGTGCCAGCAGTTTTCTGGGGTCTTTGAATCAGCCCCAGCATTTT. The encoded protein is CASSFLGSLNQPQHF.

The CDR3, as DNA: TGTGCCAGCAGTCGACAGGGGGCCCTCTATGGCTACACCTTC. Translation gives CASSRQGALYGYTF. The chain carries TRBV2 and TRBJ1-2, with TRBD1 matching over 10 bases. The V gene end was trimmed by 5 bases and the J gene end by 4 bases; junction bases not matched to a gene: 4. From germline, CDR1 is SNHLY and CDR2 FYNNEI. The CDR3 is made up of 14 amino acids.

This rearrangement joins TRBV19 to TRBJ1-2; TRBD1 agrees at 7 bases. CDR1 and CDR2 (germline): LNHDA, SQIVND (reference sequence). CDR3 length: 14 amino acids. J lost 12 bases, V lost 6 bases, and 16 bases had no gene match. In nucleotides, the CDR3 is TGTGCCAGTAGCAATATAGGTAACCGGGACAGCAACACCTTC. Translating gives CASSNIGNRDSNTF.

To note about this clone: The DNA is left out, because the CDR3 cannot be placed on it with certainty; the CDR3 is given as TCRdb lists it. This chain uses TRBV7-2 with TRBJ2-5; TRBD1, the table's D call, lacks a check against the DNA. The V gene's germline CDR1 is SGHTA and CDR2 FQGNSA. The CDR3 extends over 16 residues, inclusive of both ends. The CDR3 sequence is CASSFGPGSLQETQYF.

The chain carries TRBV19 and TRBJ2-7; no firm D call. The CDR3 has 14 residues. The germline V gene encodes CDR1 LNHDA and CDR2 SQIVND (reference sequence). The V end was cut by 4 bases, the J end by 2 bases, with 12 bases between. The CDR3 coding sequence is TGTGCCAGTAGTACCCTGGACGCGACCTACGAGCAGTACTTC. Translating it yields CASSTLDATYEQYF.

The chain links TRBV9 to TRBJ2-5; no clear D gene. The CDR3 runs to 15 residues. With 4 bases removed from V and 0 bases from J, the gap between germline ends came to 13 bases. CDR1 is SGDLS and CDR2 is YYNGEE in the germline V gene. The CDR3 reads CASSLSGVYQETQYF. For the CDR3, the DNA is TGTGCCAGCAGCCTGAGTGGGGTGTACCAAGAGACCCAGTACTTC.

This sequence joins TRBV18 and TRBJ1-5; unclear D gene. The ends were cut back, 3 bases at V and 4 bases at J, with 10 bases in the middle. CDR1 is KGHSH and CDR2 is LQKENI in the germline V gene. This CDR3 spans 14 amino acids. For the CDR3, the DNA is TGTGCCAGCTCACCTCAGGATCTTAATCAGCCCCAGCATTTT. Translating it yields CASSPQDLNQPQHF. The full variable domain, rest sourced from reference TRBV18 and TRBJ1-5, is NAGVMQNPRHLVRRRGQEARLRCSPMKGHSHVYWYRQLPEEGLKFMVYLQKENIIDESGMPKERFSAEFPKEGPSILRIQQVVRGDSAAYFCASSPQDLNQPQHFGDGTRLSIL.

This chain joins TRBV12-5 and TRBJ1-2; D is unclear. Germline CDR1 reads LGHNT; CDR2 reads FRNRAP. The CDR3 covers 12 residues. Trimming removed 3 bases from V and 5 bases from J, with 7 bases in between. CDR3 sequence (DNA): TGTGCTAGTGGTTTAGAAGGGTATGGCTACACCTTC. Residues: CASGLEGYGYTF.

The rearrangement links TRBV19 to TRBJ1-2; D not resolved. The CDR3 contains 12 residues. V was pared by 2 bases and J by 6 bases, with 7 bases between. In germline, CDR1 is LNHDA, CDR2 SQIVND (reference sequence). The CDR3, as DNA: TGTGCCAGTAGTATAACCGGGGATGGCTACACCTTC. Protein product: CASSITGDGYTF.

The CDR3 DNA follows: TGTGCCAGTAGTATAGGTGGGACAGGGTGGAATGAGCAGTTCTTC. Its translation: CASSIGGTGWNEQFF. V and J are TRBV19 and TRBJ2-1, with 9 bases matching TRBD1. Germline CDR1 reads LNHDA; CDR2 reads SQIVND (reference sequence). V shed 1 base, J shed 7 bases, and the junction held 5 bases outside the gene matches. The length of the CDR3 is 15 residues.

The chain joins TRBV2 to TRBJ2-3; 7 nucleotides match TRBD2. This CDR3 has 12 residues. The germline V gene has CDR1 SNHLY and CDR2 FYNNEI. V lost 6 bases to trimming and J lost 8 bases; unmatched junction nucleotides: 5. The CDR3 loop reads CASRAGTTTQYF. In nucleotides, the CDR3 is TGTGCCAGCAGGGCCGGGACTACTACGCAGTATTTT.

This chain uses TRBV4-2 with TRBJ2-5; maybe TRBD1 (5 bases). The V end lost 1 base, the J end lost 1 base, and 16 bases lay between the germline ends. This CDR3 is built from 17 residues. Germline lookup yields CDR1 LGHNA and CDR2 YNFKEQ. This CDR3 is CASSQVQRGTVQETQYF. CDR3 DNA sequence: TGTGCCAGCAGCCAAGTCCAAAGGGGTACCGTCCAAGAGACCCAGTACTTC.

This clone appeared a few times. CDR3 amino acids: CASNLDRGPRNEQFF. CDR3 in DNA: TGTGCCAGCAACTTGGACAGGGGGCCCCGGAATGAGCAGTTCTTC. The chain carries TRBV6-5 and TRBJ2-1; the match to TRBD1 covers 11 bases. Germline trimming cut 7 bases from V and 7 bases from J; bases unmatched to any gene: 9. The length of the CDR3 is 15 residues. In germline, CDR1 is MNHEY, CDR2 SVGAGI.

The V and J genes are TRBV28 and TRBJ2-7; 8 bases match TRBD1. The V segment lost 5 bases and the J segment 5 bases; nucleotides outside the gene matches: 8. Germline V gives CDR1 MDHEN, CDR2 SYDVKM. The CDR3 has 14 residues. In nucleotides, the CDR3 is TGTGCCAGCAGTCCGCCGGGACAGGCCCACGAGCAGTACTTC. Protein: CASSPPGQAHEQYF.

The chain is built from TRBV18 and TRBJ2-1; D is unclear. Trimming took 2 bases from V and 8 from J, leaving 10 bases between them. The CDR3 length is 13 residues. The germline gives CDR1 KGHSH, CDR2 LQKENI. The CDR3 loop reads CASSPNYMDEQFF. The CDR3 DNA reads TGTGCCAGCTCACCAAATTATATGGATGAGCAGTTCTTC. Full variable domain (missing parts from reference TRBV18 and TRBJ2-1): NAGVMQNPRHLVRRRGQEARLRCSPMKGHSHVYWYRQLPEEGLKFMVYLQKENIIDESGMPKERFSAEFPKEGPSILRIQQVVRGDSAAYFCASSPNYMDEQFFGPGTRLTVL.

The chain has TRBV5-1 and TRBJ1-1, with D tentatively TRBD1 (5 bases). The germline V gene has CDR1 SGHRS and CDR2 YFSETQ. The CDR3 is made up of 15 amino acids. V was shortened by 2 bases and J by 0 bases, with 11 bases between the two germline ends. The CDR3 loop is CASSLGTYVNTEAFF. In nucleotides, the CDR3 is TGCGCCAGCAGCTTAGGGACGTATGTGAACACTGAAGCTTTCTTT.

This chain uses TRBV21-1 with TRBJ2-7; no check of the table's D call, TRBD1, against the DNA was made. TRBV21-1 is a documented pseudogene. This CDR3 comprises 14 residues. The CDR3 sequence is CASNDRTVSYEQYF. The CDR3 DNA follows: TGTGCCAGCAACGATAGGACAGTCTCCTACGAGCAGTACTTC.

The chain employs TRBV11-2 and TRBJ2-5; 8 bases are a match to TRBD1. The CDR3 has 14 residues. Germline CDR1 SGHAT, CDR2 FQNNGV. Trimming cost V 5 bases and J 6 bases; bases outside gene matches: 8. CDR3 coding DNA: TGTGCCAGCAGCCAGGGACAGGTTGGTCAGACCCAGTACTTC. The encoded protein is CASSQGQVGQTQYF.

Regarding this clone: The sample has other DNA sequences that encode this CDR3 too. The V and J genes are TRBV29-1 and TRBJ1-2; tentative D call: TRBD1 (5 bases). The germline V and J ends were trimmed by 6 bases and 4 bases, with 15 bases remaining between them. The CDR3 runs 13 residues. Germline CDR1 is SQVTM and CDR2 is ANQGSEA. As DNA, the CDR3 is TGCAGCGTGGGGGGGTCGGGGACCTATGGCTACACCTTC. The encoded protein is CSVGGSGTYGYTF. Full variable domain (rest looked up from reference TRBV29-1 and TRBJ1-2): SAVISQKPSRDICQRGTSLTIQCQVDSQVTMMFWYRQQPGQSLTLIATANQGSEATYESGFVIDKFPISRPNLTFSTLTVSNMSPEDSSIYLCSVGGSGTYGYTFGSGTRLTVV.

The chain uses TRBV10-3 and TRBJ1-3, with D hard to call. V was trimmed by 3 bases and J by 1 base, leaving 13 bases between them. The CDR3 runs 16 residues. The germline CDR1 and CDR2 sequences are ENHRY and SYGVKD. The CDR3 spells CAISDNPARSGNTIYF. The DNA for the CDR3 is TGTGCCATCAGTGATAATCCAGCGAGGTCTGGAAACACCATATATTTT.

This clone was seen more than once but under ten times. The chain recombines TRBV4-3 with TRBJ2-2, with D possibly TRBD2 on 5 matching bases. The CDR3 has 15 amino acids. Trimming stripped 0 bases from V and 1 base from J, with 6 bases between. The germline gives CDR1 LGHNA, CDR2 YSLEER. The CDR3 DNA reads TGCGCCAGCAGCCAAGAACGGGGGAACACCGGGGAGCTGTTTTTT. Protein product: CASSQERGNTGELFF.